A selection of T cell receptor beta chains follows, all from one sample in a study of Ad26.COV2.S vaccination and SARS-CoV-2 variants. This table comes from immunoSEQ multiplex PCR, and its TCRdb copy is limited to in-frame clones, with some not included. The table has around 450,000 clones, about 90% seen once. Sequencing used peripheral blood, obtained in a trial of Ad26.COV2.S vaccine versus placebo. Receptors originate from a person aged 18-65 years who received the Ad26.COV2.S COVID-19 vaccine or a placebo. Both conserved end residues are part of each CDR3. Fields, in order: clone size, CDR3 length, V gene, J gene, D gene, CDR3 DNA, CDR3 protein. D genes are given only for firm matches. Rows may omit the clone size; those that give it use once, few, many or a size class.

-	16	TRBV5-1	TRBJ2-3	TRBD2	TGCGCCAGCAGCTTGGGGATGGTGGCGGGAGTGGATACGCAGTATTTT	CASSLGMVAGVDTQYF
-	13	TRBV6-5	TRBJ2-2	-	TGTGCCAGCACACCCAGAGTCACCGGGGAGCTGTTTTTT	CASTPRVTGELFF
-	12	TRBV6-5	TRBJ2-7	-	TGTGCCAGCTCCCACGGAGTCTACGAGCAGTACTTC	CASSHGVYEQYF
-	14	TRBV27	TRBJ2-5	-	TGTGCCAGCAGGAGAAAGGGGGGTCAGGAGACCCAGTACTTC	CASRRKGGQETQYF
-	13	TRBV12-3/TRBV12-4	TRBJ1-2	TRBD1	TGTGCCAGCAGTTTAGGGACAGGTTTAGGCTACACCTTC	CASSLGTGLGYTF
-	16	TRBV3-1/TRBV3-2	TRBJ1-5	-	TGTGCCAGCAGCCAAGAAGTCAGGGGAGGGAATCAGCCCCAGCATTTT	CASSQEVRGGNQPQHF
-	14	TRBV15	TRBJ2-7	TRBD1	TGTGCCACCAGCACCCCGGGACAGACCTACGAGCAGTACTTC	CATSTPGQTYEQYF
-	17	TRBV7-2	TRBJ1-3	TRBD1	TGTGCCAGCAGCTTAGTGGGTACAGGGGCCTCTGGAAACACCATATATTTT	CASSLVGTGASGNTIYF
-	14	TRBV18	TRBJ2-7	TRBD1	TGTGCCAGCTCACCTGACAGGGGGTCGTACGAGCAGTACTTC	CASSPDRGSYEQYF
-	13	TRBV28	TRBJ2-7	-	TGTGCCAGCACCCCTAGCGTAACCTACGAGCAGTACTTC	CASTPSVTYEQYF
-	19	TRBV3-1/TRBV3-2	TRBJ2-3	-	TGTGCCAGCAGCCAAGATCTAAATCCCCTACCGCAGGACACAGATACGCAGTATTTT	CASSQDLNPLPQDTDTQYF
-	19	TRBV29-1	TRBJ2-6	TRBD1	TGCAGCGTTGAGGTGGGTTGGACAGGGGGCTTGAAAGGGGCCAACGTCCTGACTTTC	CSVEVGWTGGLKGANVLTF
once	13	TRBV28	TRBJ2-7	TRBD2	TGTGCCAGCACCGGACTAGGGACCTACGAGCAGTACTTC	CASTGLGTYEQYF
-	13	TRBV19	TRBJ2-7	TRBD2	TGTGCCACCCGGGGAGGGGTAGACTACGAGCAGTACTTC	CATRGGVDYEQYF
once	16	TRBV10-3	TRBJ2-5	TRBD1	TGTGCCATCAGTGAAGCGGGACAGGGATACCAAGAGACCCAGTACTTC	CAISEAGQGYQETQYF
-	15	TRBV6-5	TRBJ1-2	-	TGTGCCAGCAATGCGACAGGTCTTCAATCCTATGGCTACACCTTC	CASNATGLQSYGYTF
-	13	TRBV29-1	TRBJ2-1	TRBD2	TGCAGCGCCCCGGTTAGCGGGAGAAATGAGCAGTTCTTC	CSAPVSGRNEQFF
-	14	TRBV5-1	TRBJ2-4	-	TGCGCCAGCAGCTTGGGCGGGCCTAAAAACATTCAGTACTTC	CASSLGGPKNIQYF
-	14	TRBV28	TRBJ2-7	TRBD2	TGTGCCAGCAGGAAGCTGGGGACTAGCGGAGAGCAGTACTTC	CASRKLGTSGEQYF
-	16	TRBV19	TRBJ2-5	-	TGTGCCAGTAGTATAGTTCGAGCGGTGTCACAAGAGACCCAGTACTTC	CASSIVRAVSQETQYF
-	16	TRBV25-1	TRBJ2-3	TRBD2	TGTGCCAGCAGTCCCCGGTCAGCGGGAGTCACAGATACGCAGTATTTT	CASSPRSAGVTDTQYF
-	15	TRBV5-1	TRBJ2-7	TRBD2	TGCGCCAGCAGCTCAAAAGCGGGAGGGGGATACGAGCAGTACTTC	CASSSKAGGGYEQYF
-	13	TRBV27	TRBJ2-1	-	TGTGCCAGCAGTTTTCAAGATTACAATGAGCAGTTCTTC	CASSFQDYNEQFF
-	16	TRBV10-3	TRBJ1-1	TRBD1	TGTGCCATCAAGGGGACAGGGGGCGGACTGAACACTGAAGCTTTCTTT	CAIKGTGGGLNTEAFF
once	17	TRBV6-1	TRBJ1-4	-	TGTGCCAGCAGTGAAGAAATGTGGGGGGCATCTGGGGAAAAACTGTTTTTT	CASSEEMWGASGEKLFF
-	14	TRBV10-1	TRBJ1-4	-	TGCGCCAGCAGTGAGTCGAACCGAAGGGAAAAACTGTTTTTT	CASSESNRREKLFF
-	14	TRBV28	TRBJ2-2	TRBD1	TGTGCCAGCTTGGGACAGGGGAACACCGGGGAGCTGTTTTTT	CASLGQGNTGELFF
-	14	TRBV6-2/TRBV6-3	TRBJ2-7	TRBD1	TGTGCCAGCAGTTGGAGACAGGGGGTGGGCGAGCAGTACTTC	CASSWRQGVGEQYF
-	11	TRBV19	TRBJ2-1	-	TGTGCCAGTAGTTTAGACGTTGAGCAGTTCTTC	CASSLDVEQFF
once	15	TRBV28	TRBJ2-7	TRBD1	TGTGCCAGCAGTTTGCCCGGGACAGGGGCGAAAGAGCAGTACTTC	CASSLPGTGAKEQYF
-	12	TRBV5-1	TRBJ2-7	-	TGCGCCAGCAGCCCTCCCAACTACGAGCAGTACTTC	CASSPPNYEQYF
-	14	TRBV5-1	TRBJ2-2	-	TGCGCCAGCAGCTTGGCCACTAGTGGCGGGGAGCTGTTTTTT	CASSLATSGGELFF
-	14	TRBV5-8	TRBJ2-1	TRBD2	TGTGCCAGCCTCCCGGGACTAGGGTACAATGAGCAGTTCTTC	CASLPGLGYNEQFF
-	18	TRBV19	TRBJ2-6	-	TGTGCCAGTAGTCGGGGGGACACCCCTTACTCTGGGGCCAACGTCCTGACTTTC	CASSRGDTPYSGANVLTF
-	15	TRBV6-5	TRBJ2-5	TRBD1	TGTGCCAGCAGCAAATACCGGGACAGGGCCGAGACCCAGTACTTC	CASSKYRDRAETQYF
once	14	TRBV5-6	TRBJ2-7	TRBD2	TGTGCCAGCAGACCAAGCGGGAGATTTCTCGAGCAGTACTTC	CASRPSGRFLEQYF